The 24 T cell receptor beta chains below come from one sample, sequenced in a study of regulatory T cells in long-lasting Graves disease. Sample time point: newly diagnosed GD, antithyroid drugs for less than 3 months. The authors made the TCR library using RNA they extracted from PBMCs. Investigators prepared the TCR beta libraries by applying iRepertoire HTBI primers and Arm-PCR of CDR3 regions. One entry per CDR3 protein results from TCRdb running MiXCR on the multiplex PCR reads. The data show approximately 300,000 distinct CDR3 sequences, with 18% seen just once and about 40% held by the top ten. The specimen was peripheral blood mononuclear cells (PBMCs), collected at new diagnosis, from a patient treated with antithyroid drugs. These receptors were taken from a female donor with Graves disease.

The chain couples TRBV10-1 to TRBJ2-1, with 12 positions matching TRBD2. V lost 4 bases, J lost 7 bases, and 2 bases stayed unmatched. The CDR3 sequence is 14 residues long. Germline assignment: CDR1 WNHNN and CDR2 SYGVQD (reference sequence). The CDR3 nucleotides read TGCGCCAGCAGTGGGACTAGCGGGATTAATGAGCAGTTCTTC. Its translation is CASSGTSGINEQFF.

Only a few counts were recorded for this clonotype. This clone may be a read error of a much larger clone one base away. The chain joins TRBV27 to TRBJ2-4; 8 bases fit TRBD2. Germline CDR1 MNHEY, CDR2 SMNVEV (reference sequence). The CDR3 is 14 residues long. Losses at the gene ends were 10 bases for V and 6 bases for J; bases not matched to a gene: 11. CDR3 sequence reads: CATSPGGGRNIQYF. The CDR3 DNA reads TGTGCCACCTCTCCCGGGGGGGGGAGAAACATTCAGTACTTC.

This clonotype was detected a few times. The J gene is TRBJ1-6, the V gene TRBV30; 9 bases fit TRBD1. Germline CDR1 is GTSNPN and CDR2 is SVGIG (reference sequence). This CDR3 comprises 15 residues. V lost 3 bases to trimming and J lost 6 bases; unmatched junction nucleotides: 6. The CDR3 bases are TGTGCCTGGAGCGGAGGGACAGGGAGTAATTCACCCCTCCACTTT. It codes for CAWSGGTGSNSPLHF.

The table lists this clonotype with many counts. The V call is TRBV2, the J call TRBJ2-7; unclear D gene. Trimming shortened V by 4 bases and J by 4 bases, and 11 bases separated the two germline ends. Germline CDR1 reads SNHLY; CDR2 reads FYNNEI. CDR3 length: 13 residues. The CDR3 DNA is TGTGCCAGCAGTGGTGGCCTGAGGTACGAGCAGTACTTC. Amino acids: CASSGGLRYEQYF.

This chain links TRBV30 with TRBJ1-3; D might be TRBD1 (5 bases). Germline assignment: CDR1 GTSNPN and CDR2 SVGIG (reference sequence). CDR3 size: 15 residues. Deletions cut 1 base from V and 0 bases from J, with 10 bases between. CDR3 region: CAWSAGGTSGNTIYF. The CDR3 bases are TGTGCCTGGAGTGCGGGGGGGACCTCTGGAAACACCATATATTTT.

This clonotype was seen many times. This chain joins TRBV10-3 and TRBJ2-3, with D possibly TRBD1 on 5 matching bases. Germline V lookup: CDR1 ENHRY, CDR2 SYGVKD. CDR3 length equals 13 residues. V lost 4 bases and J 3 bases, leaving 8 bases between the germline ends. In DNA, the CDR3 is TGTGCCATCAGTGGTAAGGGGACAGATACGCAGTATTTT. Protein sequence: CAISGKGTDTQYF.

V gene TRBV6-1 combines with J gene TRBJ2-1, with a tentative D call TRBD1 (5 bases). Trimming took off 2 bases at V and 5 bases at J, with 7 bases between the two ends. CDR3 length: 13 residues. The V gene's germline CDR1 is MNHNS and CDR2 SASEGT. The CDR3 loop reads CASSEIRDNEQFF. The CDR3, as DNA: TGTGCCAGCAGTGAAATCAGGGACAATGAGCAGTTCTTC.

This clonotype occurred many times. The chain combines TRBV11-2 with TRBJ2-7, with 7 nucleotides matching TRBD1. The CDR3 consists of 14 residues. Germline CDR1 reads SGHAT; CDR2 reads FQNNGV. Unmatched junction bases numbered 3, after V lost 1 base and J lost 3 bases. CDR3 residues: CASSLVPGGYEQYF. The DNA for the CDR3 is TGTGCCAGCAGCTTAGTCCCAGGGGGCTACGAGCAGTACTTC.

This clonotype has at least ten counts. This chain links TRBV6-1 with TRBJ1-6, with no clear D. Deletions cut 10 bases from V and 5 bases from J, with 12 bases between. Germline V gene lookup returns CDR1 MNHNS and CDR2 SASEGT. CDR3 length: 13 amino acids. The CDR3 reads CATRTDDNSPLHF. CDR3 coding DNA: TGTGCCACCCGGACCGACGATAATTCACCCCTCCACTTT.

This clonotype has a handful of counts. This chain uses TRBV20-1 with TRBJ2-7, with 13 bases matching TRBD2. Germline-derived CDR1 and CDR2 are DFQATT and SNEGSKA (reference sequence). This CDR3 comprises 15 residues. With V trimmed by 5 bases and J by 5 bases, 9 bases remained unmatched. The CDR3 here is CSAFGLAGVSDEQYF. DNA for the CDR3: TGCAGTGCTTTCGGACTAGCGGGAGTTTCCGACGAGCAGTACTTC.

This clonotype was seen many times. The chain recombines TRBV20-1 with TRBJ1-1, with D tentatively TRBD1 (5 bases). CDR1 and CDR2 (germline): DFQATT, SNEGSKA (reference sequence). The CDR3 is 13 amino acids. With 3 bases removed from V and 6 bases from J, the gap between germline ends came to 14 bases. CDR3 protein: CSARGAGTPEAFF. For the CDR3, the DNA is TGCAGTGCTAGGGGTGCAGGGACCCCTGAAGCTTTCTTT.

This clonotype came up a few times. The V gene is TRBV5-1, the J gene TRBJ1-1, with TRBD1 matching 8 bases. This CDR3 is 15 amino acids long. V was pared by 2 bases and J by 6 bases, with 9 bases of the junction left unmatched. From germline, CDR1 is SGHRS and CDR2 YFSETQ. The CDR3 spells CASSLPGGEFPEAFF. For the CDR3, the DNA is TGCGCCAGCAGCTTACCAGGGGGCGAGTTCCCTGAAGCTTTCTTT.

The chain recombines TRBV27 with TRBJ2-7; 9 positions match TRBD1. The V gene's germline CDR1 is MNHEY and CDR2 SMNVEV (reference sequence). The CDR3 runs 14 residues. The V and J ends lost 6 bases and 0 bases, in that order; junction bases with no gene match: 3. CDR3 sequence (DNA): TGTGCCAGCAGGGACAGGGGAATCTCCTACGAGCAGTACTTC. It codes for CASRDRGISYEQYF.

This clonotype occurred many times. This rearrangement joins TRBV5-1 to TRBJ2-3; 9 bases are shared with TRBD2. The CDR3 sequence is 18 residues long. Unmatched junction bases numbered 10, after V lost 0 bases and J lost 2 bases. Germline CDR1 reads SGHRS; CDR2 reads YFSETQ. The CDR3 spells CASSLVQAGGVITDTQYF. The CDR3 DNA is TGCGCCAGCAGCTTGGTGCAAGCGGGAGGCGTAATCACAGATACGCAGTATTTT.

There are many counts of this clonotype. The rearrangement uses TRBV19 and TRBJ2-5; 9 bases are a match to TRBD1. V dropped 6 bases and J dropped 3; count of bases not matched to a gene: 14. The CDR3 is made up of 17 amino acids. Germline lookup yields CDR1 LNHDA and CDR2 SQIVND (reference sequence). The CDR3 sequence is CASSDHFGTGNKETQYF. The CDR3 DNA reads TGTGCCAGTAGCGACCATTTCGGGACAGGGAATAAAGAGACCCAGTACTTC.

The chain has TRBV4-1 and TRBJ2-7; D gene unclear. CDR3 size: 14 residues. CDR1 is MGHRA and CDR2 is YSYEKL in the germline V gene. The V end was cut by 4 bases, the J end by 1 base, with 11 bases between. As DNA, the CDR3 is TGCGCCAGCAGCCCGAATGACGGATCCTACGAGCAGTACTTC. Protein product: CASSPNDGSYEQYF.

This rearrangement joins TRBV12-3 or TRBV12-4 to TRBJ1-1, with 7 bases lining up with TRBD1. This CDR3 is built from 16 residues. V dropped 4 bases and J dropped 3; count of bases not matched to a gene: 11. In DNA, the CDR3 is TGTGCCAGCAGTTCCCCGGGACAGAGAATTTACACTGAAGCTTTCTTT. It yields the protein CASSSPGQRIYTEAFF.

The chain recombines TRBV7-9 with TRBJ2-1, with D hard to call. The CDR3 covers 21 residues. The ends were cut back, 5 bases at V and 0 bases at J, with 29 bases in the middle. The germline gives CDR1 SEHNR, CDR2 FQNEAQ (reference sequence). The CDR3 protein is CASSPLDPLSGLRSSYNEQFF. The CDR3 coding sequence is TGTGCCAGCAGCCCCCTGGATCCCTTGTCCGGGCTTCGAAGCTCCTACAATGAGCAGTTCTTC.

This clonotype came up many times. The rearrangement uses TRBV25-1 and TRBJ2-3; 14 bases line up with TRBD2. The CDR3 extends over 17 amino acids. Germline CDR1 reads MGHDK; CDR2 reads SYGVNS. Trimming at V came to 8 bases and at J to 1 base, leaving 8 bases not matched to a gene. Here the CDR3 reads CASGPGLAGAGTDTQYF. CDR3 DNA sequence: TGTGCCAGCGGTCCGGGACTAGCGGGAGCGGGCACAGATACGCAGTATTTT.

The chain combines TRBV28 with TRBJ2-2, with TRBD2 identical over 9 bases. The germline V gene encodes CDR1 MDHEN and CDR2 SYDVKM. CDR3 size: 14 residues. Unmatched junction bases numbered 4, after V lost 5 bases and J lost 6 bases. The CDR3 sequence: CASSIAGAAGELFF. The CDR3 coding sequence is TGTGCCAGCAGTATAGCGGGGGCGGCCGGGGAGCTGTTTTTT. Looking up the rest from reference TRBV28 and TRBJ2-2 gives the full variable domain: DVKVTQSSRYLVKRTGEKVFLECVQDMDHENMFWYRQDPGLGLRLIYFSYDVKMKEKGDIPEGYSVSREKKERFSLILESASTNQTSMYLCASSIAGAAGELFFGEGSRLTVL.

This clonotype was seen many times. The chain joins TRBV6-1 to TRBJ2-1; 9 bases are shared with TRBD2. The V and J ends lost 4 bases and 2 bases, in that order; junction bases with no gene match: 6. Germline-derived CDR1 and CDR2 are MNHNS and SASEGT. The CDR3 runs 16 residues. This CDR3 is CASSATTSGPYNEQFF. The CDR3 DNA reads TGTGCCAGCAGTGCAACGACTAGCGGACCCTACAATGAGCAGTTCTTC.

This clonotype has at least ten counts. The chain employs TRBV18 and TRBJ2-5, with TRBD2 identical over 11 bases. The V gene end was trimmed by 3 bases and the J gene end by 5 bases; junction bases not matched to a gene: 5. Per the germline V gene, CDR1 is KGHSH and CDR2 is LQKENI. The CDR3 totals 15 residues. The CDR3 DNA follows: TGTGCCAGCTCACCGACTAGCGGGGCCCAGGAGACCCAGTACTTC. It is translated as CASSPTSGAQETQYF.

This clonotype has just a few counts. The V gene is TRBV7-9, the J gene TRBJ1-1; TRBD1 aligns across 8 bases. With V trimmed by 2 bases and J by 0 bases, 11 bases remained unmatched. This CDR3 contains 18 residues. CDR1 and CDR2 (germline): SEHNR, FQNEAQ (reference sequence). CDR3 nucleotides: TGTGCCAGCAGCTTAAGACCGGGACAGGACCTACTGAACACTGAAGCTTTCTTT. Translation: CASSLRPGQDLLNTEAFF.

This chain joins TRBV6-5 and TRBJ2-1, with 8 nucleotides matching TRBD2. CDR1 and CDR2 (germline): MNHEY, SVGAGI. Trimming removed 2 bases from V and 12 bases from J; junction bases left unmatched: 0. The CDR3 length is 11 residues. CDR3: CASSYAGGQFF. CDR3 coding DNA: TGTGCCAGCAGTTACGCGGGGGGGCAGTTCTTC.